A selection of T cell receptor beta chains follows, all from one sample in a study of blood T cell repertoires in COVID-19. TCRdb keeps only in-frame clones here, not all; method: immunoSEQ multiplex PCR. The data show about 330,000 clones, about 87% seen once. Sequencing was performed on PBMCs or T cells enriched from blood (not recorded which). The origin of the receptors is a woman aged 25 to 45 who had recovered from COVID-19. Each CDR3 is given with its conserved first and last residue. The D gene is left open where the match is weak. Expanded clones are given a class, and other clones once, few, many or no size at all.

TRBJ1-2,NA,TRBV4-1,NA,CASSQVPEGLRGYTF,TGCGCCAGCAGCCAAGTCCCGGAGGGGCTTCGTGGCTACACCTTC
TRBJ1-2,NA,TRBV18,NA,CASSPPGGNAGYTF,TGTGCCAGCTCACCACCGGGAGGGAATGCTGGCTACACCTTC
TRBJ1-1,NA,TRBV28,NA,CASTSLVGAFF,TGTGCCAGCACGTCCCTGGTCGGAGCTTTCTTT
TRBJ2-7,TRBD2,TRBV11-2,NA,CASSMPPGLPPYEQYF,TGTGCCAGCAGCATGCCTCCGGGACTACCTCCCTACGAGCAGTACTTC
TRBJ2-7,NA,TRBV28,NA,CASSLAPRGQYF,TGTGCCAGCAGTTTGGCCCCTCGAGGGCAGTACTTC
TRBJ2-7,NA,TRBV15,NA,CATSRGREYEQYF,TGTGCCACCAGCAGAGGGAGGGAGTACGAGCAGTACTTC
TRBJ2-4,TRBD2,TRBV2,NA,CASSELHGLAGGVLAKNIQYF,TGTGCCAGCAGTGAACTCCATGGGCTAGCGGGGGGTGTATTAGCCAAAAACATTCAGTACTTC
TRBJ1-5,NA,TRBV3-1/TRBV3-2,NA,CASSQDPGRGSNQPQHF,TGTGCCAGCAGCCAAGATCCCGGGCGGGGGAGCAATCAGCCCCAGCATTTT
TRBJ2-1,TRBD1,TRBV6-5,NA,CASEDRVMRNEQFF,TGTGCCAGCGAGGACAGGGTTATGAGGAATGAGCAGTTCTTC
TRBJ1-2,NA,TRBV9,many,CASSVGLGANYGYTF,TGTGCCAGCAGCGTAGGATTGGGAGCTAACTATGGCTACACCTTC
TRBJ2-5,TRBD2,TRBV12-5,NA,CASGSGTSSTSQETQYF,TGTGCTAGTGGCTCCGGGACTAGCTCTACCTCCCAAGAGACCCAGTACTTC
TRBJ2-7,TRBD1,TRBV6-5,NA,CATLGTGPYEQYF,TGTGCCACCCTCGGGACAGGCCCCTACGAGCAGTACTTC
TRBJ2-5,NA,TRBV5-1,few,CASSLLETQYF,TGCGCCAGCAGCTTACTGGAGACCCAGTACTTC
TRBJ1-5,NA,TRBV5-8,NA,CASSSGVGQPQHF,TGTGCCAGCAGTTCCGGAGTTGGGCAGCCCCAGCATTTT
TRBJ2-7,NA,TRBV10-3,NA,CAISGGGGAYEQYF,TGTGCCATCAGTGGGGGTGGAGGGGCCTACGAGCAGTACTTC
TRBJ2-3,NA,TRBV24-1,NA,CATSDPSGDYTDTQYF,TGTGCCACCAGTGACCCTTCCGGGGATTACACAGATACGCAGTATTTT
TRBJ1-1,NA,TRBV29-1,once,CSVGGWRTEAFF,TGCAGCGTTGGAGGTTGGAGAACTGAAGCTTTCTTT
TRBJ1-5,NA,TRBV14,NA,CASSQDNNQPQHF,TGTGCCAGCAGCCAAGATAATAATCAGCCCCAGCATTTT
TRBJ1-4,TRBD1,TRBV7-6,NA,CASSSRTGIDEKLFF,TGTGCCAGCAGCTCGAGGACAGGGATAGATGAAAAACTGTTTTTT
TRBJ1-5,TRBD1,TRBV3-1/TRBV3-2,NA,CASSQGGGHSNQPQHF,TGTGCCAGCAGCCAAGGAGGGGGCCATAGCAATCAGCCCCAGCATTTT
TRBJ2-4,TRBD1,TRBV4-1,NA,CASSQRTGAAEDIQYF,TGCGCCAGCAGCCAACGCACAGGGGCCGCGGAGGACATTCAGTACTTC
TRBJ2-2,NA,TRBV5-6,NA,CASSLGRAGTVF,TGTGCCAGCAGCTTGGGGAGGGCCGGGACTGTTTTT
TRBJ1-6,TRBD1,TRBV28,NA,CASDRGGSPLHF,TGTGCCAGCGACAGGGGGGGATCACCCCTCCACTTT
TRBJ2-1,NA,TRBV10-3,NA,CAIRDSTNNEQFF,TGTGCCATCAGGGACAGCACAAACAATGAGCAGTTCTTC
TRBJ1-6,NA,TRBV3-1/TRBV3-2,NA,CASSQGSGNSPLHF,TGTGCCAGCAGCCAAGGGTCGGGGAATTCACCCCTCCACTTT
TRBJ2-7,NA,TRBV18,NA,CASSRLRTGLGYEQYF,TGTGCCAGCTCACGCTTGAGAACAGGTCTCGGCTACGAGCAGTACTTC
TRBJ2-2,TRBD1,TRBV25-1,NA,CASNGLETGGNTGELFF,TGTGCCAGCAACGGTCTTGAAACAGGGGGCAACACCGGGGAGCTGTTTTTT
TRBJ2-7,NA,TRBV28,few,CASSFSSWRAGEQYF,TGTGCCAGCAGTTTTTCCTCCTGGAGGGCAGGCGAGCAGTACTTC
TRBJ2-1,NA,TRBV5-5,NA,CASSLPQGPEQFF,TGTGCCAGCAGCCTCCCCCAGGGGCCGGAGCAGTTCTTC
TRBJ1-5,NA,TRBV12-5,few,CASGSEVPRPQHF,TGTGCTAGTGGCAGTGAGGTTCCCCGGCCCCAGCATTTT
TRBJ2-7,NA,TRBV2,NA,CASSEGTAYEQYF,TGTGCCAGCAGTGAAGGTACGGCCTACGAGCAGTACTTC
TRBJ1-4,TRBD1,TRBV5-1,NA,CASSRGQSLVATNEKLFF,TGCGCCAGCAGTAGGGGACAGTCGCTAGTTGCAACTAATGAAAAACTGTTTTTT
TRBJ1-2,NA,TRBV7-2,few,CASSFQRTAYGYTF,TGTGCCAGCAGCTTCCAGAGGACAGCCTATGGCTACACCTTC
TRBJ2-5,NA,TRBV5-6,NA,CASSLGARGSGTQYF,TGTGCCAGCAGCCTGGGGGCCCGGGGTTCCGGGACCCAGTACTTC
TRBJ2-1,TRBD2,TRBV5-1,NA,CASSFQPKSGGAYNEQFF,TGCGCCAGCAGCTTCCAACCCAAGAGCGGGGGGGCCTACAATGAGCAGTTCTTC
TRBJ1-1,NA,TRBV30,NA,CAWTLTGRALTEAFF,TGTGCCTGGACCTTAACGGGCAGGGCATTGACTGAAGCTTTCTTT
TRBJ1-2,NA,TRBV6-6,NA,CASSYLTGLFKDGYTF,TGTGCCAGCAGTTACCTCACAGGGCTCTTCAAGGATGGCTACACCTTC
TRBJ1-2,NA,TRBV5-5,NA,CASSLVGGPNYGYTF,TGTGCCAGCAGCTTGGTGGGAGGGCCTAACTATGGCTACACCTTC
TRBJ1-1,NA,TRBV7-9,once,CASSLARFGVTEAFF,TGTGCCAGCAGCTTAGCGAGGTTCGGGGTAACTGAAGCTTTCTTT
TRBJ2-3,NA,TRBV7-2,NA,CASSSDYTSDTQYF,TGTGCCAGCAGCTCGGACTATACCTCTGATACGCAGTATTTT
TRBJ1-3,TRBD1,TRBV10-3,NA,CAISESLGTGSPSGNTIYF,TGTGCCATCAGTGAGTCATTGGGGACAGGATCACCCTCTGGAAACACCATATATTTT
TRBJ1-1,NA,TRBV5-4,NA,CASSIRSRVYAEAFF,TGTGCCAGCAGCATCCGGAGCAGGGTATACGCTGAAGCTTTCTTT
TRBJ1-4,TRBD1,TRBV11-2,NA,CASSFYSGGYANEKLFF,TGTGCCAGCAGCTTCTATTCAGGGGGCTATGCTAATGAAAAACTGTTTTTT
TRBJ1-2,NA,TRBV19,NA,CASSISTGGTNYGYTF,TGTGCCAGTAGTATAAGTACGGGGGGAACCAACTATGGCTACACCTTC
TRBJ2-7,NA,TRBV3-1/TRBV3-2,NA,CASSRTNEQYF,TGTGCCAGCAGCCGAACTAACGAGCAGTACTTC
TRBJ1-5,NA,TRBV6-5,NA,CASSYSWSQPQHF,TGTGCCAGCAGTTACTCGTGGAGCCAGCCCCAGCATTTT
TRBJ2-7,NA,TRBV10-1,NA,CATQQRRRGYEQYF,TGCGCCACCCAGCAGAGGCGCCGAGGGTACGAGCAGTACTTC